The source of this T cell receptor beta chain is a study of blood T cell repertoires in COVID-19. The wider study: Spain, Italy and the United States supplied samples that represented acute and convalescent COVID-19. T cells, B-cell-depleted T cells, or PBMCs supplied cDNA or gDNA.

Germline values: CDR1 SGHNT, CDR2 YYREEE (reference sequence). The V gene end was trimmed by 4 bases and the J gene end by 7 bases; junction bases not matched to a gene: 12. The CDR3 length is 17 residues. The method was immunoSEQ multiplex PCR; TCRdb's version includes in-frame clones alone and lacks a portion of them. The repertoire holds about 60,000 clones, with around 89% as singletons. This chain links TRBV5-4 with TRBJ2-1; 12 bases align to TRBD2. This sequence originates from a human donor with active COVID-19. The donor label of this sample is uncertain. The material sequenced was peripheral blood. In nucleotides, the CDR3 is TGTGCCAGCAGCCCAGGGCTAGCGGGGGGGCAGAGGAATGAGCAGTTCTTC. Amino acids: CASSPGLAGGQRNEQFF.